These 22 T cell receptor beta chains originate from one sample sequenced in a study of T cell repertoires in cytomegalovirus infection. TCRdb redid the calling of the reads with MiXCR, one entry per CDR3 protein. The sample shows about 500,000 distinct CDR3 sequences, roughly a third of them seen only once. These receptors' antigens are unknown. The sequenced sample was cultured PBMCs, obtained from culture after CMV antigen stimulation. The receptors stem from a human donor in good health (CMV status not recorded). Some clones in this sample may be carry-over from other donors' samples.

CDR3 loop: CASSADEQFF. CDR3 coding DNA: TGTGCCAGCAGTGCGGATGAGCAGTTCTTC. The V and J genes are TRBV7-9 and TRBJ2-1, with D unresolved. V lost 6 bases to trimming and J lost 8 bases, with 5 bases between them. Germline CDR1 and CDR2: SEHNR and FQNEAQ (reference sequence). CDR3 length: 10 amino acids.

A few counts support this clonotype. The genes are TRBV6-2 or TRBV6-3 and TRBJ2-5, with 14 bases that match TRBD2. Germline-derived CDR1 and CDR2 are MNHEY and SVGEGT. The CDR3 consists of 16 residues. V lost 6 bases and J lost 6; bases outside the gene matches: 9. This chain's CDR3 is CASRRGLAGGLKTQYF. CDR3 nucleotide sequence: TGTGCCAGCAGACGCGGACTAGCGGGAGGTCTGAAGACCCAGTACTTC.

V gene TRBV24-1 combines with J gene TRBJ1-1; D may be TRBD1 (6 bases). Germline values: CDR1 KGHDR, CDR2 SFDVKD. CDR3 length: 14 amino acids. The germline V and J ends were trimmed by 5 bases and 3 bases, with 12 bases remaining between them. CDR3 sequence (DNA): TGTGCCACCAGTGGACAGGAGGTTCACACTGAAGCTTTCTTT. This gives the protein CATSGQEVHTEAFF.

This clonotype showed up just once. The V call is TRBV6-6, the J call TRBJ1-5; 8 bases fit TRBD1. The trim removed 7 bases at V and 4 bases at J, leaving 6 bases unmatched. The germline V gene has CDR1 MNHNY and CDR2 SVGAGI (reference sequence). The CDR3 consists of 14 residues. CDR3 loop: CASIIRQGNQPQHF. Here the CDR3 DNA reads TGTGCCAGCATCATCAGACAGGGGAATCAGCCCCAGCATTTT.

This clonotype was picked up a small number of times. The chain couples TRBV20-1 to TRBJ2-1, with D possibly matching TRBD2 (7 bases). Trimming pared 1 base from V and 7 bases from J, leaving 17 bases between. The CDR3 is 15 residues long. The germline V gene encodes CDR1 DFQATT and CDR2 SNEGSKA (reference sequence). The CDR3, as DNA: TGCAGTGCTAGAGTAGGGGGAGGGCCTTGGAATGAGCAGTTCTTC. Protein: CSARVGGGPWNEQFF.

This clonotype has ten or more counts. This rearrangement joins TRBV7-8 to TRBJ2-1; 12 positions match TRBD2. CDR1 SGHVS and CDR2 FQNEAQ come from the germline V gene. The CDR3 is made up of 15 amino acids. Germline trimming cut 5 bases from V and 4 bases from J; bases unmatched to any gene: 3. CDR3 nucleotides: TGTGCCAGCAGCCGACTAGCGGGGGTTTACAATGAGCAGTTCTTC. This sequence encodes CASSRLAGVYNEQFF.

This clonotype was seen more than once but under ten times. The genes are TRBV7-8 and TRBJ2-2; the D gene is possibly TRBD2 (6 bases). CDR3 length: 15 residues. The germline V gene has CDR1 SGHVS and CDR2 FQNEAQ. V lost 5 bases and J lost 4, with 14 bases in between. The CDR3 region is CASSRRESGTGELFF. CDR3 nucleotides: TGTGCCAGCAGCCGCCGGGAGTCGGGCACCGGGGAGCTGTTTTTT.

The CDR3 coding sequence is TGTGCCAGCAGTTATGTCCACAACTATGGCTACACCTTC. Its protein product is CASSYVHNYGYTF. This chain links TRBV6-2 or TRBV6-3 with TRBJ1-2; D not certain. The CDR3 runs to 13 residues. The V end lost 3 bases, the J end lost 2 bases, and 7 bases lay between the germline ends. Germline values: CDR1 MNHEY, CDR2 SVGEGT.

This clonotype came up a few times. CDR3 loop: CASSTTGTHNEQFF. For the CDR3, the DNA is TGTGCCAGCAGTACAACCGGGACCCACAATGAGCAGTTCTTC. The chain is built from TRBV12-3 or TRBV12-4 and TRBJ2-1; D possibly uses TRBD1 or TRBD2 (5 bases each). Between the trimmed V and J ends, which lost 5 bases and 5 bases, there was a span of 13 bases. CDR3 length: 14 residues.

The rearrangement uses TRBV15 and TRBJ2-7; the match to TRBD2 covers 7 bases. Trimming took 3 bases from V and 1 from J; bases not matched to a gene: 3. Germline loops: CDR1 LNHNV, CDR2 YYDKDF (reference sequence). The CDR3 loop spans 14 amino acids. The CDR3 nucleotides read TGTGCCACCAGCAGCGGTAGCGGGTCCTACGAGCAGTACTTC. Its protein product is CATSSGSGSYEQYF.

This clonotype has just a few counts. J is TRBJ2-5 and V is TRBV3-1; TRBD2 agrees at 11 bases. This CDR3 region has 16 residues. Per germline, CDR1 LGHDT and CDR2 YNNKEL (reference sequence). Trimming took 0 bases from V and 4 from J; bases not matched to a gene: 4. The CDR3 nucleotides are TGTGCCAGCAGCCAAGAAGAACTAGCGGGAGTAGAGACCCAGTACTTC. This encodes CASSQEELAGVETQYF.

This clonotype occurred a few times. V gene TRBV5-1 combines with J gene TRBJ2-3; D unclear. Trimming pared 4 bases from V and 0 bases from J, leaving 12 bases between. This CDR3 is 15 amino acids long. The germline V gene has CDR1 SGHRS and CDR2 YFSETQ. This CDR3 reads CASSARYPSTDTQYF. As DNA, the CDR3 is TGCGCCAGCAGCGCCAGGTACCCAAGCACAGATACGCAGTATTTT.

The chain combines TRBV12-3 or TRBV12-4 with TRBJ1-6; 8 positions match TRBD1. V lost 5 bases to trimming and J lost 7 bases; unmatched junction nucleotides: 7. The CDR3 covers 15 residues. The CDR3 here is CASSLSGGLNSPLHF. Written as DNA, the CDR3 is TGTGCCAGCAGTCTGTCAGGGGGCCTCAATTCACCCCTCCACTTT.

This clonotype came up once. V is TRBV7-4 and J is TRBJ2-1; the D gene is possibly TRBD2 (6 bases). Trimming pared 0 bases from V and 0 bases from J, leaving 18 bases between. Germline V gene lookup returns CDR1 SGHVT and CDR2 SQSDAQ. The CDR3 extends over 19 amino acids. CDR3: CASSLAEVGGALSYNEQFF. CDR3 sequence (DNA): TGTGCCAGCAGCTTAGCGGAGGTCGGGGGAGCCCTCTCCTACAATGAGCAGTTCTTC.

This clonotype came up many times. This chain links TRBV6-1 with TRBJ2-7, with TRBD1 identical over 7 bases. Germline-derived CDR1 and CDR2 are MNHNS and SASEGT. Germline trimming cut 1 base from V and 9 bases from J; bases unmatched to any gene: 12. The CDR3 sequence is 15 residues long. CDR3 residues: CASSEGSHRGKGQYF. In DNA form, the CDR3 reads TGTGCCAGCAGTGAAGGCTCACACAGGGGAAAGGGGCAGTACTTC.

The rearrangement joins TRBV7-2 to TRBJ1-5; possibly TRBD1 for D (5 bases). Germline values: CDR1 SGHTA, CDR2 FQGNSA. This CDR3 region has 15 residues. V lost 2 bases, J lost 1 base, and 9 bases lay in between. The CDR3 loop is CASSLSQGSNQPQHF. The CDR3 DNA reads as TGTGCCAGCAGCTTATCGCAGGGCAGCAATCAGCCCCAGCATTTT. The complete variable domain, with remaining parts taken from reference TRBV7-2 and TRBJ1-5, reads GAGVSQSPSNKVTEKGKDVELRCDPISGHTALYWYRQSLGQGLEFLIYFQGNSAPDKSGLPSDRFSAERTGGSVSTLTIQRTQQEDSAVYLCASSLSQGSNQPQHFGDGTRLSIL.

The rearrangement joins TRBV6-2 or TRBV6-3 to TRBJ2-5; D assignment may be TRBD1 or TRBD2 (5 bases each). This CDR3 contains 15 residues. Trimming stripped 8 bases from V and 5 bases from J, with 21 bases between. Germline-derived CDR1 and CDR2 are MNHEY and SVGEGT. The CDR3 reads CASVFRPGPWETQYF. DNA of the CDR3: TGTGCCAGCGTTTTTCGACCGGGACCTTGGGAGACCCAGTACTTC.

This clonotype was observed a handful of times. The rearrangement links TRBV25-1 to TRBJ2-7; 11 positions match TRBD1. Germline assignment: CDR1 MGHDK and CDR2 SYGVNS. The ends lost 4 bases at V and 3 bases at J; junction bases unmatched: 8. CDR3 length equals 16 residues. CDR3 amino acids: CASSARPGTGGYEQYF. CDR3 bases: TGTGCCAGCAGTGCCCGCCCCGGGACAGGGGGCTACGAGCAGTACTTC.

To note about this clonotype: A much larger clonotype is one base distant, so this may be a read error. The rearrangement uses TRBV5-3 and TRBJ1-4; D gene unclear. TRBV5-3 is an open reading frame, and its role is uncertain. The length of the CDR3 is 14 residues. CDR3: CASSLAGTNEKLFF. CDR3 in DNA: TGTGCCAGCAGCTTGGCCGGGACTAATGAAAAACTGTTTTTT.

J is TRBJ1-1 and V is TRBV11-2; D unclear. Germline CDR1 SGHAT, CDR2 FQNNGV. V shed 3 bases and J shed 1 base, with 18 bases lying between them. This CDR3 comprises 17 residues. The CDR3 region is CASSLEFGRTANTEAFF. CDR3 nucleotide sequence: TGTGCCAGCAGCTTGGAGTTCGGTCGGACCGCGAACACTGAAGCTTTCTTT. The full variable domain, its missing parts supplied by reference TRBV11-2 and TRBJ1-1, is EAGVAQSPRYKIIEKRQSVAFWCNPISGHATLYWYQQILGQGPKLLIQFQNNGVVDDSQLPKDRFSAERLKGVDSTLKIQPAKLEDSAVYLCASSLEFGRTANTEAFFGQGTRLTVV.

V and J are TRBV20-1 and TRBJ2-3; D is uncertain. The CDR3 extends over 12 amino acids. The germline V gene has CDR1 DFQATT and CDR2 SNEGSKA (reference sequence). Trimming removed 0 bases at V and 6 bases at J, with 7 bases between. The DNA of the CDR3 is TGCAGTGCTAGAGATCCCGGGGATACGCAGTATTTT. Its protein product is CSARDPGDTQYF.

This clonotype turned up a few times. This chain connects TRBV20-1 to TRBJ2-7; D is unresolved. Germline loops: CDR1 DFQATT, CDR2 SNEGSKA (reference sequence). The CDR3 length is 13 residues. V gave up 0 bases and J gave up 1 base, with 7 bases separating them. In nucleotides, the CDR3 is TGCAGTGCTAGAGATCCGCGGTCCTACGAGCAGTACTTC. It encodes CSARDPRSYEQYF.